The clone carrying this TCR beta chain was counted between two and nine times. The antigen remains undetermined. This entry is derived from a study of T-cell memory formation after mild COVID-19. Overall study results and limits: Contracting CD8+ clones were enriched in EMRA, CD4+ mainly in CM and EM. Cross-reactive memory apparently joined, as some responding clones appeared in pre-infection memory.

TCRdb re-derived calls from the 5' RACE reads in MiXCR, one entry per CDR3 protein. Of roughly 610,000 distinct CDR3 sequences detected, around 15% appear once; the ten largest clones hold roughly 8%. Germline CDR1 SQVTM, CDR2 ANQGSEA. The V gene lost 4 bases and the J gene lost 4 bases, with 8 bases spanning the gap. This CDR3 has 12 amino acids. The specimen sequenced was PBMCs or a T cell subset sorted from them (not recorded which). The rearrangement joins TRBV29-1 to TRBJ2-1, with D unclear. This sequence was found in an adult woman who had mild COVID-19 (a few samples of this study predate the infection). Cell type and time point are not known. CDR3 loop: CSVGTRYNEQFF. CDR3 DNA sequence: TGCAGCGTTGGGACGAGGTACAATGAGCAGTTCTTC.